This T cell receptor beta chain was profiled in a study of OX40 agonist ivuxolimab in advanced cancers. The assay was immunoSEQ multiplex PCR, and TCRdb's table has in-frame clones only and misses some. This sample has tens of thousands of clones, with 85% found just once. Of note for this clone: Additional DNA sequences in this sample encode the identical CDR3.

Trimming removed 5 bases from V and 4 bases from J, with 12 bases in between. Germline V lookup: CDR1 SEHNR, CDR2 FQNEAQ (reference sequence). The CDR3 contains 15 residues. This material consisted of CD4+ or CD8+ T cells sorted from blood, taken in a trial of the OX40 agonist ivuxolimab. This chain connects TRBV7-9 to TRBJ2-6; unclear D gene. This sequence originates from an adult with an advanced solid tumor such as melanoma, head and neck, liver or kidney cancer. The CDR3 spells CASSPRVAGANVLTF. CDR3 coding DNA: TGTGCCAGCAGCCCAAGGGTTGCCGGGGCCAACGTCCTGACTTTC.